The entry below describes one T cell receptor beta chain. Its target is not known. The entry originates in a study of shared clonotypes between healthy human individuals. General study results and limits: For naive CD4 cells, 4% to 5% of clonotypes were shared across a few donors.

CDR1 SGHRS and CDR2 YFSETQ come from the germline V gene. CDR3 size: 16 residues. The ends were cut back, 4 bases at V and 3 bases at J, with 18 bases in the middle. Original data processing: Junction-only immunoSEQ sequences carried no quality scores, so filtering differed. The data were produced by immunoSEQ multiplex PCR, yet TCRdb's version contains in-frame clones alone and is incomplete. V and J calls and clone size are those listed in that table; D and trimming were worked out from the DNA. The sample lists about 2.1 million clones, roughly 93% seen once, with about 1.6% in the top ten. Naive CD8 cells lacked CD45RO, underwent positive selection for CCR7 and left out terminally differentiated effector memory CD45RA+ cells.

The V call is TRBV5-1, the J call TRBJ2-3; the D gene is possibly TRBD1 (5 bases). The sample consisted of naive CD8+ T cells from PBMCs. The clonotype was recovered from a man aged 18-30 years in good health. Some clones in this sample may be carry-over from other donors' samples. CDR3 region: CASSQLTVKRTDTQYF. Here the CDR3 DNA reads TGCGCCAGCAGCCAGCTGACAGTTAAAAGAACAGATACGCAGTATTTT.